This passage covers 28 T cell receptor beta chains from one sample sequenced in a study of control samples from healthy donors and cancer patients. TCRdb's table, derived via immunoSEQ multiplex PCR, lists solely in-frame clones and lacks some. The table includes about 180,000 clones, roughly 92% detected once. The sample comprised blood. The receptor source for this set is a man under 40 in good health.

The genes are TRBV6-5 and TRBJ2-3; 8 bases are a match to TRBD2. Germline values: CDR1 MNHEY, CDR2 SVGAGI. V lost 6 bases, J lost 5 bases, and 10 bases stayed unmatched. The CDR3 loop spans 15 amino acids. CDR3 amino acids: CASSLRVLAGDTQYF. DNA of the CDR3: TGTGCCAGCAGCCTAAGGGTCCTAGCGGGAGATACGCAGTATTTT.

CDR3 protein: CASGLNRDRNNPTYNEQFF. The DNA for the CDR3 is TGTGCTAGTGGTTTGAACCGGGACAGGAATAATCCCACCTACAATGAGCAGTTCTTC. The rearrangement uses TRBV12-5 and TRBJ2-1; 8 bases agree with TRBD1. V dropped 2 bases and J dropped 2; count of bases not matched to a gene: 14. Germline V gene sequence: CDR1 LGHNT, CDR2 FRNRAP. The CDR3 is 19 amino acids. The complete variable domain, with remaining parts taken from reference TRBV12-5 and TRBJ2-1, reads DARVTQTPRHKVTEMGQEVTMRCQPILGHNTVFWYRQTMMQGLELLAYFRNRAPLDDSGMPKDRFSAEMPDATLATLKIQPSEPRDSAVYFCASGLNRDRNNPTYNEQFFGPGTRLTVL.

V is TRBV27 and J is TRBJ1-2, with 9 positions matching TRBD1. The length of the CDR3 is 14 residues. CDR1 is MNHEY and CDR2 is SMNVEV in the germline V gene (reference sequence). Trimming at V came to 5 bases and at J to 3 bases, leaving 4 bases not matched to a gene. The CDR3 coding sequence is TGTGCCAGCAGTCTACAGGGGGCCGACTATGGCTACACCTTC. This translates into CASSLQGADYGYTF.

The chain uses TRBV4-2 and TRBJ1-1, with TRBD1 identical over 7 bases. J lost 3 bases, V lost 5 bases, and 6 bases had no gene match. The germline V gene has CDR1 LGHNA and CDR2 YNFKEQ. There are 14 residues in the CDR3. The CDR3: CASSDITGDTEAFF. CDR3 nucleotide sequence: TGTGCCAGCAGCGACATCACAGGGGACACTGAAGCTTTCTTT.

The CDR3 region is CTSSRGRGQPQHF. DNA for the CDR3: TGCACCAGCAGTAGGGGGCGAGGGCAGCCCCAGCATTTT. The chain employs TRBV1 and TRBJ1-5; the tabulated D call, TRBD1, remains unverified against the DNA. TRBV1 is a pseudogene. This CDR3 has 13 amino acids.

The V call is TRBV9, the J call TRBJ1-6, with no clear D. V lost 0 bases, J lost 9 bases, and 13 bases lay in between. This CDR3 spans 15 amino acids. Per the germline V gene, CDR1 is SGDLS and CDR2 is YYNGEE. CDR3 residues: CASSVAPGTGSPLHF. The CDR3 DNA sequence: TGTGCCAGCAGCGTAGCTCCGGGAACGGGTTCACCCCTCCACTTT.

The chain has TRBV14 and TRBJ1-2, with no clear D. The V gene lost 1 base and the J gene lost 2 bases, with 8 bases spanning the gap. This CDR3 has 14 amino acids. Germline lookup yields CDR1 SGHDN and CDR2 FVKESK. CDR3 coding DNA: TGTGCCAGCAGCCAAGCGGGAGAGAACTATGGCTACACCTTC. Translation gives CASSQAGENYGYTF. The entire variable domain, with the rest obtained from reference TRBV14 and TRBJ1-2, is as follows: EAGVTQFPSHSVIEKGQTVTLRCDPISGHDNLYWYRRVMGKEIKFLLHFVKESKQDESGMPNNRFLAERTGGTYSTLKVQPAELEDSGVYFCASSQAGENYGYTFGSGTRLTVV.

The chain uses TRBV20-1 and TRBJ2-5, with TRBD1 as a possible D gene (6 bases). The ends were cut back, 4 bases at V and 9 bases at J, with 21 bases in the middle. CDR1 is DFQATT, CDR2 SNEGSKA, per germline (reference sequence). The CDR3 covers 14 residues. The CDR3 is CSAIEGVGVRAQYF. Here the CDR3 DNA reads TGCAGTGCTATTGAGGGGGTCGGGGTCCGGGCCCAGTACTTC.

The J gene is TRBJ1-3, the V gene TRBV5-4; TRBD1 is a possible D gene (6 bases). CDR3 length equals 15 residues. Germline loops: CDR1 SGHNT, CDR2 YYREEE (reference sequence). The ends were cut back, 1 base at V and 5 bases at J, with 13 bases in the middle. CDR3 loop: CASSLIEQGRNTIYF. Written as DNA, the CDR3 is TGTGCCAGCAGCTTGATTGAGCAGGGGAGAAACACCATATATTTT.

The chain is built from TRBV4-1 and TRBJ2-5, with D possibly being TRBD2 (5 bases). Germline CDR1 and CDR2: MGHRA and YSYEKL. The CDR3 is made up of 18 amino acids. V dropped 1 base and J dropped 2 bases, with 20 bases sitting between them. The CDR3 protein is CASSQAGLAGRGQETQYF. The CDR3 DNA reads TGCGCCAGCAGCCAAGCCGGGCTCGCTGGTAGAGGGCAAGAGACCCAGTACTTC.

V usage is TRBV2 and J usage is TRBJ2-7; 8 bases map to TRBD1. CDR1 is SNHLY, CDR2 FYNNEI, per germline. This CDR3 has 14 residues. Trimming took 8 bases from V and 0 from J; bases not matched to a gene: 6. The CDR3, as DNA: TGTGCCAGCCTTAAGGGACAGGCCTCCTACGAGCAGTACTTC. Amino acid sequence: CASLKGQASYEQYF.

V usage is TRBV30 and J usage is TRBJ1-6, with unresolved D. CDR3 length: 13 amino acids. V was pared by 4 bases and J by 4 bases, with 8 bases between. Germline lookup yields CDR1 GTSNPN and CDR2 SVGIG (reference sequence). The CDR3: CAWNVQYNSPLHF. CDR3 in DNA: TGTGCCTGGAACGTACAGTATAATTCACCCCTCCACTTT.

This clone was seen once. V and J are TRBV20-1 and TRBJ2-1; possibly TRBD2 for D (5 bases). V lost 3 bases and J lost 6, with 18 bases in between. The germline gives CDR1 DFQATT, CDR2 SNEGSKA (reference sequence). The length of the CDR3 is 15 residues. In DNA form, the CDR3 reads TGCAGTGCTAGTCCCCTAGAGGGAGTGGGCAATGAGCAGTTCTTC. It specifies CSASPLEGVGNEQFF.

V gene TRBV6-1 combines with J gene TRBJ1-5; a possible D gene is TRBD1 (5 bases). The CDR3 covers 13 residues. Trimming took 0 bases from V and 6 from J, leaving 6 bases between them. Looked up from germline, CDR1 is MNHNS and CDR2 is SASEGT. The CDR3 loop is CASSEAGVQPQHF. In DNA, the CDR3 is TGTGCCAGCAGTGAAGCGGGGGTTCAGCCCCAGCATTTT.

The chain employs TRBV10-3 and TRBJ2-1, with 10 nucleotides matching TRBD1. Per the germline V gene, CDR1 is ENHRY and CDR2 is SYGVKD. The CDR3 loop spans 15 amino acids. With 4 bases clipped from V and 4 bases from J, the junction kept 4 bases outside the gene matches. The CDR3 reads CAISGPGQGYNEQFF. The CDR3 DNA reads TGTGCCATCAGTGGTCCGGGACAGGGGTACAATGAGCAGTTCTTC.

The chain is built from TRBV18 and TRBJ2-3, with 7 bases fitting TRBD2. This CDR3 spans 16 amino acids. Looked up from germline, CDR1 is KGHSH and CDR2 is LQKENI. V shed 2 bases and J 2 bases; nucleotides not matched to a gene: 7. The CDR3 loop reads CASSPTPGGFTDTQYF. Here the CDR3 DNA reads TGTGCCAGCTCACCAACGCCCGGGGGGTTCACAGATACGCAGTATTTT.

CDR3: CASSDSYNQPQHF. CDR3 sequence (DNA): TGCGCCAGCAGTGACAGCTACAATCAGCCCCAGCATTTT. The chain recombines TRBV23-1 with TRBJ1-5, with D possibly matching TRBD1 (5 bases). TRBV23-1 is recorded as an ORF, its role being uncertain. The CDR3 has 13 residues. Trimming cost V 5 bases and J 3 bases, with 8 bases left between them.

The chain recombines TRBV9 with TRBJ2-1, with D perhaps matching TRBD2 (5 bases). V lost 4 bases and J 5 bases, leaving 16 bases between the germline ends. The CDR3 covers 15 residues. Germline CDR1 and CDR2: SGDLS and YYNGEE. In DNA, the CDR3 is TGTGCCAGCAGCTTCGGACTCCCGAAAAACAATGAGCAGTTCTTC. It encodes CASSFGLPKNNEQFF.

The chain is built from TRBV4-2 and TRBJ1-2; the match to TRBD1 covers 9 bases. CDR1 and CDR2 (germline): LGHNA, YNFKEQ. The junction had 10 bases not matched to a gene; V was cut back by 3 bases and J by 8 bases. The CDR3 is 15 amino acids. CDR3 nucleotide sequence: TGTGCCAGCAGCCAGCCGGGACAGGGACTTATGGGCTACACCTTC. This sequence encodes CASSQPGQGLMGYTF.

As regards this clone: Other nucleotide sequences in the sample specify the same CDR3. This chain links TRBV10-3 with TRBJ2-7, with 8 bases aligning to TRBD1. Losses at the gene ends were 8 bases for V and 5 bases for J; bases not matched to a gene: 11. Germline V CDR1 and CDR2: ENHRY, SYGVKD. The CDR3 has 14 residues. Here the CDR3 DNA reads TGTGCCATCGGAGGAGGACAGGGAGTCGACGAGCAGTACTTC. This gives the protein CAIGGGQGVDEQYF.

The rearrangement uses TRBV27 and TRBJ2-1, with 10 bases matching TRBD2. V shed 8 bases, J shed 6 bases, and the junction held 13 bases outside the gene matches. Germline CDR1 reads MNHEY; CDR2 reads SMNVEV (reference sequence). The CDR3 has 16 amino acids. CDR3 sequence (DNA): TGTGCCAGCCGTACCCCCAGCGGGGGGGCCCGCAATGAGCAGTTCTTC. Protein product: CASRTPSGGARNEQFF.

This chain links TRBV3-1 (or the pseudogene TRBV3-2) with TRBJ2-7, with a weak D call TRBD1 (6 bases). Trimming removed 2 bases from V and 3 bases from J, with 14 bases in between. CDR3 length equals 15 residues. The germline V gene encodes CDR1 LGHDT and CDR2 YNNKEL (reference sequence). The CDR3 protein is CASSQYSMDSYEQYF. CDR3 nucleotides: TGTGCCAGCAGCCAATACTCGATGGACAGCTACGAGCAGTACTTC.

DNA of the CDR3: TGTGCCAGCAGTAGGGACGTCGAGTTCTATGGCTACACCTTC. Translation: CASSRDVEFYGYTF. This chain joins TRBV25-1 and TRBJ1-2; weak D call: TRBD1 (5 bases). Trimming took off 5 bases at V and 4 bases at J, with 14 bases between the two ends. There are 14 residues in the CDR3. CDR1 and CDR2 (germline): MGHDK, SYGVNS.

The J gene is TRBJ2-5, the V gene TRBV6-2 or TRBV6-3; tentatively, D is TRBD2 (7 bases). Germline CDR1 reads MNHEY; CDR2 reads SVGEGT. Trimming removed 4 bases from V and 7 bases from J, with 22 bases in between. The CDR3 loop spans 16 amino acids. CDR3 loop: CASSSSAGGQWGTQYF. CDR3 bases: TGTGCCAGCAGTTCCTCGGCCGGGGGGCAATGGGGGACCCAGTACTTC.

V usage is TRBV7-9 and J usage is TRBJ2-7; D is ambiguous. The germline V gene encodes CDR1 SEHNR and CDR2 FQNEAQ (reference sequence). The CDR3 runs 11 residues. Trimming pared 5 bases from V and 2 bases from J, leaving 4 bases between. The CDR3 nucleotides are TGTGCCAGCAGCGCAACCTACGAGCAGTACTTC. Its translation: CASSATYEQYF.

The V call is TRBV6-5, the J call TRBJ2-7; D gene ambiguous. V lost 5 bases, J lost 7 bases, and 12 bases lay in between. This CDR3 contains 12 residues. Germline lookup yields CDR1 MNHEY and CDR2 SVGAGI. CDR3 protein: CASSTVIGEQYF. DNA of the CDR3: TGTGCCAGCAGTACAGTCATTGGTGAGCAGTACTTC.

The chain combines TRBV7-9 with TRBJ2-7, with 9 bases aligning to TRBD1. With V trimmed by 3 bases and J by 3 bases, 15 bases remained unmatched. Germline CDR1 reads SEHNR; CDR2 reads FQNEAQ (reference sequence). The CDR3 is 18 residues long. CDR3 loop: CASSFPRTGGEVGYEQYF. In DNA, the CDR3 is TGTGCCAGCAGCTTCCCTCGTACAGGGGGCGAAGTCGGCTACGAGCAGTACTTC. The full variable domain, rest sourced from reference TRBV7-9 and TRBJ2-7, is DTGVSQNPRHKITKRGQNVTFRCDPISEHNRLYWYRQTLGQGPEFLTYFQNEAQLEKSRLLSDRFSAERPKGSFSTLEIQRTEQGDSAMYLCASSFPRTGGEVGYEQYFGPGTRLTVT.

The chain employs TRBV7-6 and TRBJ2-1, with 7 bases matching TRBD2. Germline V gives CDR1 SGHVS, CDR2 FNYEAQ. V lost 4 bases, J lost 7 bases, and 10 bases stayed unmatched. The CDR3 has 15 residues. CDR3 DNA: TGTGCCAGCAGCTACACCTACTCCGGGAGGAATGAGCAGTTCTTC. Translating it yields CASSYTYSGRNEQFF. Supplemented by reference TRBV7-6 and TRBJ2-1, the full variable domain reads GAGVSQSPRYKVTKRGQDVALRCDPISGHVSLYWYRQALGQGPEFLTYFNYEAQQDKSGLPNDRFSAERPEGSISTLTIQRTEQRDSAMYRCASSYTYSGRNEQFFGPGTRLTVL.